A selection of T cell receptor beta chains follows, all from one sample in a study of shared clonotypes between healthy human individuals. The repertoire was sequenced with immunoSEQ multiplex PCR; TCRdb's copy has only in-frame clones and lacks some. Counted here are about 2.1 million clones, under 95% occurring once; the ten biggest clones make up 1.5% to 2%. Sequencing was performed on naive CD8+ T cells from PBMCs. The receptors stem from a man aged 18 to 29 in good health. Some clones in this sample may be carry-over from other donors' samples. CDR3s include the opening cysteine and the closing phenylalanine or tryptophan. A D gene is named only where the DNA matches it firmly. Clone size is given for some rows only: seen once, a few or many times, or a class if the clone is expanded.

CDR3 protein	CDR3 DNA	D gene	clone size	V gene	J gene
CASSSIPRGEQYF	TGTGCCAGCAGCTCAATCCCCCGGGGGGAGCAGTACTTC	-	-	TRBV7-2	TRBJ2-7
CASTNPPVTGNTIYF	TGTGCCAGCACCAACCCCCCAGTAACGGGAAACACCATATATTTT	-	-	TRBV6-5	TRBJ1-3
CASSLTGGRAHSPLHF	TGTGCCAGCAGCTTAACAGGGGGGCGAGCCCATTCACCCCTCCACTTT	TRBD1	-	TRBV11-2	TRBJ1-6
CASTRGSGTEFEAFF	TGTGCCAGCACCAGGGGATCCGGGACAGAATTTGAAGCTTTCTTT	TRBD1	-	TRBV9	TRBJ1-1
CAISDDVWEQYF	TGTGCCATCAGTGATGACGTTTGGGAGCAGTACTTC	-	-	TRBV10-3	TRBJ2-7
CASSSHKRGRGSYEQYF	TGTGCCAGCAGCTCACACAAGCGCGGGAGAGGGTCCTACGAGCAGTACTTC	TRBD2	-	TRBV9	TRBJ2-7
CASSGGLGRPGGYTF	TGTGCCAGCAGTGGGGGTTTAGGGCGTCCGGGAGGCTACACCTTC	-	-	TRBV6-1	TRBJ1-2
CASHPGQGDSSYEQYF	TGTGCCAGCCACCCGGGACAGGGGGATTCCTCCTACGAGCAGTACTTC	TRBD1	-	TRBV27	TRBJ2-7
CASSQGAGGMNEQFF	TGCGCCAGCAGCCAAGGAGCGGGAGGGATGAATGAGCAGTTCTTC	TRBD2	-	TRBV4-3	TRBJ2-1
CASTRTGADEAFF	TGCGCCAGCACTCGGACAGGGGCGGATGAAGCTTTCTTT	TRBD1	-	TRBV5-1	TRBJ1-1
CASSPRLSSDTEAFF	TGTGCCAGCAGTCCCCGATTGTCCTCGGACACTGAAGCTTTCTTT	-	-	TRBV27	TRBJ1-1
CASSLLMAEAFF	TGTGCCAGCAGCTTACTCATGGCTGAAGCTTTCTTT	-	-	TRBV7-9	TRBJ1-1
CASSLDREGYSTPQETQYF	TGTGCCAGCAGCTTAGATCGGGAGGGTTACTCAACCCCCCAAGAGACCCAGTACTTC	TRBD2	-	TRBV7-6	TRBJ2-5
CASQGGGRNTEAFF	TGCGCCAGCCAGGGGGGGGGAAGGAACACTGAAGCTTTCTTT	TRBD1	-	TRBV4-1	TRBJ1-1
CASSIRQGQGQPQHF	TGTGCCAGCAGTATACGACAGGGTCAAGGTCAGCCCCAGCATTTT	TRBD1	-	TRBV6-6	TRBJ1-5
CASSPGGTLSGNTIYF	TGTGCCAGCAGCCCCGGCGGGACCCTCTCTGGAAACACCATATATTTT	-	-	TRBV7-9	TRBJ1-3
CASSIGHNEQFF	TGTGCCAGCAGCATAGGACACAATGAGCAGTTCTTC	-	-	TRBV9	TRBJ2-1
CASSLLGLAGVNGELFF	TGTGCCAGCAGTTTATTGGGACTAGCGGGAGTCAACGGGGAGCTGTTTTTT	TRBD2	-	TRBV27	TRBJ2-2
CASSLVLRGPSYEQYF	TGCGCCAGCAGCTTGGTTCTCAGGGGGCCCTCCTACGAGCAGTACTTC	TRBD1	-	TRBV5-1	TRBJ2-7
CATRAGGILEFF	TGCGCCACCCGTGCAGGGGGTATCCTGGAGTTCTTC	TRBD1	-	TRBV10-1	TRBJ2-1
CASSTGGEQYF	TGCGCCAGCAGCACAGGCGGGGAGCAGTACTTC	-	-	TRBV4-1	TRBJ2-7
CASSLEVDGYTF	TGTGCCAGCAGCTTAGAGGTGGATGGCTACACCTTC	-	-	TRBV11-2	TRBJ1-2
CASTYSEGYEQYF	TGTGCCAGCACTTACTCGGAGGGCTACGAGCAGTACTTC	-	-	TRBV7-9	TRBJ2-7
CASSSLAAINEQFF	TGTGCCAGCAGTTCTCTAGCGGCGATCAATGAGCAGTTCTTC	TRBD2	-	TRBV27	TRBJ2-1
CASSYSNVYNEQFF	TGTGCCAGCAGTTACTCGAATGTGTACAATGAGCAGTTCTTC	-	-	TRBV6-5	TRBJ2-1
CASSIIPGQSTEAFF	TGTGCCAGCAGTATAATTCCGGGACAGTCGACTGAAGCTTTCTTT	TRBD1	-	TRBV28	TRBJ1-1
CASSQGGHMNTEAFF	TGCGCCAGCAGCCAAGGGGGGCACATGAACACTGAAGCTTTCTTT	-	-	TRBV4-1	TRBJ1-1
CASSPPGVTEAFF	TGTGCCAGCAGTCCCCCGGGGGTCACTGAAGCTTTCTTT	-	-	TRBV25-1	TRBJ1-1
CASRRDGDGEQFF	TGTGCCAGCAGGCGGGATGGTGACGGAGAGCAGTTCTTC	-	-	TRBV11-3	TRBJ2-1
CASSQVLNEQFF	TGCGCCAGCAGCCAAGTCTTGAATGAGCAGTTCTTC	-	-	TRBV4-1	TRBJ2-1
CATSSGDRGSGANVLTF	TGTGCCACCAGCAGTGGGGACAGGGGCTCTGGGGCCAACGTCCTGACTTTC	TRBD1	-	TRBV15	TRBJ2-6
CASSPWGQSSTDTQYF	TGTGCCAGCAGTCCATGGGGACAGTCTAGCACAGATACGCAGTATTTT	TRBD1	-	TRBV27	TRBJ2-3
CASSLPGGETQYF	TGTGCCAGCAGCTTACCGGGCGGAGAGACCCAGTACTTC	-	-	TRBV7-7	TRBJ2-5
CASSVGLGNTIYF	TGTGCCAGCAGCGTGGGACTTGGAAACACCATATATTTT	-	once	TRBV9	TRBJ1-3
CASSLGGGRDYGYTF	TGTGCCAGCAGCCTGGGCGGAGGTAGGGACTATGGCTACACCTTC	-	-	TRBV13	TRBJ1-2
CASSRDRDGYEQYF	TGTGCCAGCAGCCGGGACAGGGACGGGTACGAGCAGTACTTC	TRBD1	-	TRBV7-9	TRBJ2-7
CASSGGRPNGTNYGYTF	TGTGCCAGCAGCGGGGGCCGTCCAAATGGGACTAACTATGGCTACACCTTC	-	few	TRBV9	TRBJ1-2
CASSFGSGWDGYTF	TGTGCCAGCAGTTTTGGGTCTGGATGGGATGGCTACACCTTC	-	-	TRBV27	TRBJ1-2
CASSLIGGYEQYF	TGTGCCAGCAGTCTAATCGGGGGCTACGAGCAGTACTTC	-	-	TRBV28	TRBJ2-7
CAWSSTRVNEQFF	TGTGCCTGGAGTTCAACGCGAGTTAATGAGCAGTTCTTC	-	once	TRBV30	TRBJ2-1
CASSQKGGWTRYEQYF	TGTGCCAGCAGCCAGAAGGGGGGGTGGACCCGCTACGAGCAGTACTTC	-	-	TRBV14	TRBJ2-7
CASSPHRGSGSELFF	TGTGCCAGCAGCCCTCACAGGGGTTCAGGTTCGGAGCTGTTTTTT	TRBD1	-	TRBV11-2	TRBJ2-2
CASSYSGQDTGELFF	TGTGCCAGCAGTTACTCCGGACAGGACACCGGGGAGCTGTTTTTT	TRBD1	-	TRBV6-5	TRBJ2-2
CASSWTSYNEQFF	TGTGCCAGCAGTTGGACTAGCTACAATGAGCAGTTCTTC	TRBD2	-	TRBV28	TRBJ2-1
CASSQVVASSNEQYF	TGCGCCAGCAGCCAAGTTGTGGCGTCGAGTAACGAGCAGTACTTC	-	-	TRBV4-1	TRBJ2-7
CASSAGLAGAYEQYF	TGTGCCAGCAGTGCAGGACTAGCGGGTGCCTACGAGCAGTACTTC	TRBD2	-	TRBV27	TRBJ2-7
CASSPGGGARREQYF	TGTGCCAGCAGCCCAGGGGGGGGCGCGCGGCGGGAGCAGTACTTC	-	-	TRBV9	TRBJ2-7
CASSLRGQNTEAFF	TGCGCCAGCAGCCTCCGGGGCCAGAACACTGAAGCTTTCTTT	-	-	TRBV5-1	TRBJ1-1
CASGAGAKNIQYF	TGTGCCAGCGGGGCCGGGGCCAAAAACATTCAGTACTTC	-	-	TRBV27	TRBJ2-4
CASSLLPWTDQETQYF	TGTGCCAGCAGCTTGTTGCCCTGGACTGACCAAGAGACCCAGTACTTC	-	-	TRBV7-9	TRBJ2-5
CASSLPFYMGRTNNEQFF	TGTGCCAGTAGTCTCCCTTTTTATATGGGGAGGACGAACAATGAGCAGTTCTTC	-	-	TRBV19	TRBJ2-1
CASSLWAGVDYNEQFF	TGCGCCAGCAGCTTGTGGGCGGGAGTTGACTACAATGAGCAGTTCTTC	TRBD2	once	TRBV5-1	TRBJ2-1
CASSHGSNYEQYF	TGTGCCAGCAGCCACGGGTCGAACTACGAGCAGTACTTC	-	-	TRBV9	TRBJ2-7
CASSLVAGGPNEQFF	TGTGCCAGCAGCTTGGTGGCGGGAGGCCCCAATGAGCAGTTCTTC	TRBD2	-	TRBV5-4	TRBJ2-1
CASSEGWGYGYTF	TGTGCCAGCAGTGAAGGGTGGGGCTATGGCTACACCTTC	-	-	TRBV6-1	TRBJ1-2